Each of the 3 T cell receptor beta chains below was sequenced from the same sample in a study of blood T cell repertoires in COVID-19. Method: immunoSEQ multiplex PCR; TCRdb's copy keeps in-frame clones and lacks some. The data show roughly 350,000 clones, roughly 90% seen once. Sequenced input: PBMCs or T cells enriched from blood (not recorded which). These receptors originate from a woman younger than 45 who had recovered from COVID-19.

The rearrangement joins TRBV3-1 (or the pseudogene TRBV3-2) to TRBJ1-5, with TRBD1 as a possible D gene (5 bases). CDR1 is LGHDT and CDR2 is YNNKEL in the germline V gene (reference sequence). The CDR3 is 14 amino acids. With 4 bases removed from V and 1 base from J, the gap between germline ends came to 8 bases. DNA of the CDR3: TGTGCCAGCAGCCCGGCAGGGAGCAATCAGCCCCAGCATTTT. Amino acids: CASSPAGSNQPQHF.

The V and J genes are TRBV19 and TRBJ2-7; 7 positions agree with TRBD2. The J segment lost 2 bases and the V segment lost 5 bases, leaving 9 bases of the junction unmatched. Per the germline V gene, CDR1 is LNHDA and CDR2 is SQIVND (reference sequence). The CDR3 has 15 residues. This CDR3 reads CASSRTLADTYEQYF. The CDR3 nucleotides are TGTGCCAGTAGTCGCACCCTAGCGGACACCTACGAGCAGTACTTC.

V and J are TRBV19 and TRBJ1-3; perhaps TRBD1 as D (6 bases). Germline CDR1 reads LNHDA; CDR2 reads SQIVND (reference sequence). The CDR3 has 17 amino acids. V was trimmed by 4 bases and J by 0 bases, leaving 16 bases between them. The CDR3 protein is CASSTATGLISGNTIYF. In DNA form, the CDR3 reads TGTGCCAGTAGTACCGCGACAGGCTTAATCTCTGGAAACACCATATATTTT.